The source of this T cell receptor beta chain is a study of shared clonotypes between healthy human individuals. CDR3 length: 10 residues. Germline lookup yields CDR1 SEHNR and CDR2 FQNEAQ (reference sequence). V was trimmed by 6 bases and J by 8 bases, leaving 6 bases between them. Study-wide results and caveats: Larger richness was generally estimated for naive than memory subsets.

Concerning this clone itself: Antigen specificity is unknown.

Sequenced by immunoSEQ multiplex PCR; TCRdb stores in-frame clones only, minus some. The table has some 200,000 clones, 90% to 95% seen once. This TCR came from a woman under 40 in good health. The specimen sequenced was naive CD4+ T cells sorted from blood. Subset denoted: CD45RA+ positively selected. V and J are TRBV7-9 and TRBJ2-3; D gene ambiguous. The CDR3 sequence: CASSYGTQYF. Here the CDR3 DNA reads TGTGCCAGCAGTTACGGTACGCAGTATTTT.